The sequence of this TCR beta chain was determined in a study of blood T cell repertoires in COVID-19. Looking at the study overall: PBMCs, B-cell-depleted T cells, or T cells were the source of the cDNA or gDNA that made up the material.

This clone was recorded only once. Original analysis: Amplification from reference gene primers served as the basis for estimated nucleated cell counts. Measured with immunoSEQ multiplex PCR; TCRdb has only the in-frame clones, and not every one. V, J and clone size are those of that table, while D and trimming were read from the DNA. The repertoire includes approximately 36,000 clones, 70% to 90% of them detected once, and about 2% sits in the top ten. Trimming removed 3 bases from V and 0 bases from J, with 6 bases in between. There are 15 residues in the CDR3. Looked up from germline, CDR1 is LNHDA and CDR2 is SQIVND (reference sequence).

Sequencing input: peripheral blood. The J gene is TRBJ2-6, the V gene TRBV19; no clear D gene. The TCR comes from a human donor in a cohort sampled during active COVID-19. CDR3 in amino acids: CASSIDISGANVLTF. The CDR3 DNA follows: TGTGCCAGTAGTATCGACATCTCTGGGGCCAACGTCCTGACTTTC. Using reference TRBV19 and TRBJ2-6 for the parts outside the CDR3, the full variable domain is DGGITQSPKYLFRKEGQNVTLSCEQNLNHDAMYWYRQDPGQGLRLIYYSQIVNDFQKGDIAEGYSVSREKKESFPLTVTSAQKNPTAFYLCASSIDISGANVLTFGAGSRLTVL.